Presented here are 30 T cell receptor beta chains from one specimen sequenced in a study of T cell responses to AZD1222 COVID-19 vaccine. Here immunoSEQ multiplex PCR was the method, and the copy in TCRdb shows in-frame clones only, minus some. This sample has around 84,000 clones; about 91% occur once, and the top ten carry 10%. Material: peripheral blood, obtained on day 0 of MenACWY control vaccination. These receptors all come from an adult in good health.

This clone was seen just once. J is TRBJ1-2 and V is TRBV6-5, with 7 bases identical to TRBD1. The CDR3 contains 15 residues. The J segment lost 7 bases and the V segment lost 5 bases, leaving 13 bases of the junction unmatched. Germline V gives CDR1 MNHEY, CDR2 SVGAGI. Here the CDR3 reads CASSPKPQGSGGYTF. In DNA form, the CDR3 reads TGTGCCAGCAGTCCCAAACCACAGGGGTCAGGTGGCTACACCTTC.

CDR3 sequence: CASSPRGGSSYEQYF. CDR3 DNA: TGCGCCAGCAGCCCACGGGGCGGGAGCTCCTACGAGCAGTACTTC. The chain recombines TRBV4-1 with TRBJ2-7; TRBD2 aligns across 7 bases. The J segment lost 0 bases and the V segment lost 4 bases, leaving 6 bases of the junction unmatched. There are 15 residues in the CDR3. Germline loops: CDR1 MGHRA, CDR2 YSYEKL.

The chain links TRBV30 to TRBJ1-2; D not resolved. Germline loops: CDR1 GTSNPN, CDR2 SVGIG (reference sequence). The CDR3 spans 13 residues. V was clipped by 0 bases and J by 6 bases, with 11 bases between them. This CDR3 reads CAWSVRIWDGYTF. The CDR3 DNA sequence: TGTGCCTGGAGTGTACGGATTTGGGATGGCTACACCTTC.

CDR3 DNA sequence: TGTGCCAGCAGCCCCAAGTCGGGGGATGGCTATGGCTACACCTTC. Residues: CASSPKSGDGYGYTF. The chain couples TRBV14 to TRBJ1-2, with D perhaps TRBD1 (5 bases). V lost 4 bases, J lost 4 bases, and 16 bases lay in between. The CDR3 covers 15 residues. Germline CDR1 SGHDN, CDR2 FVKESK.

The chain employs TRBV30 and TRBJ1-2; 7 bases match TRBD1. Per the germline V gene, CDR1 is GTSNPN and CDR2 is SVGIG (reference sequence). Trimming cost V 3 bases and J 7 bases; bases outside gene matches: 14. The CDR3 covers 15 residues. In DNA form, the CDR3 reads TGTGCCTGGAGCCCAGGGGGGGGGCAGAGGAGTGGCTACACCTTC. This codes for CAWSPGGGQRSGYTF.

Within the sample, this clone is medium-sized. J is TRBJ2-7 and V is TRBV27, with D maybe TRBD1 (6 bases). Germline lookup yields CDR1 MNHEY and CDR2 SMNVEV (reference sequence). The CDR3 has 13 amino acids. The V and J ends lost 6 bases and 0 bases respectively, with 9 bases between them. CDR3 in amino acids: CASSLRGSYEQYF. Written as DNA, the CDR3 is TGTGCCAGCAGCCTCAGGGGCTCCTACGAGCAGTACTTC.

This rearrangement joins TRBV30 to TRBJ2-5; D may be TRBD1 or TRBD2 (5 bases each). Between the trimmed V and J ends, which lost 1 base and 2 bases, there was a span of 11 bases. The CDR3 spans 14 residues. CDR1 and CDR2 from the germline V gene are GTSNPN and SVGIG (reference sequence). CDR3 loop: CAWSAGRKQETQYF. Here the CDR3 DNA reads TGTGCCTGGAGTGCGGGACGGAAGCAAGAGACCCAGTACTTC. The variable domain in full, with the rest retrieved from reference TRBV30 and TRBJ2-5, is SQTIHQWPATLVQPVGSPLSLECTVEGTSNPNLYWYRQAAGRGLQLLFYSVGIGQISSEVPQNLSASRPQDRQFILSSKKLLLSDSGFYLCAWSAGRKQETQYFGPGTRLLVL.

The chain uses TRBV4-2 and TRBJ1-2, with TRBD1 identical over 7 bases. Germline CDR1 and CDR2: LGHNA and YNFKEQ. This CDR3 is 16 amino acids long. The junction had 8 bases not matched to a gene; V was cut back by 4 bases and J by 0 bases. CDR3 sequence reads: CASSPGTASSNYGYTF. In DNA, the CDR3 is TGTGCCAGCAGCCCTGGGACAGCGTCTTCTAACTATGGCTACACCTTC.

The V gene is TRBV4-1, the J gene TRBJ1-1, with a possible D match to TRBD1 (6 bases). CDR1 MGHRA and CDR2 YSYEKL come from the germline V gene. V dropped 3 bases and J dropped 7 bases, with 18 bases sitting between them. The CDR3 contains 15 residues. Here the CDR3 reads CASSQTDTKGGEAFF. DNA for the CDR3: TGCGCCAGCAGCCAGACGGATACCAAGGGGGGTGAAGCTTTCTTT.

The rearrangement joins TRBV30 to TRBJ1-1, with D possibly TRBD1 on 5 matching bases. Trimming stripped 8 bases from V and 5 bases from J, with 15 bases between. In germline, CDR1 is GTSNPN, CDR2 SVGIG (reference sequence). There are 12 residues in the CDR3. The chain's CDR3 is CALDSGRTEAFF. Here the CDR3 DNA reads TGTGCCCTGGACTCAGGGAGGACTGAAGCTTTCTTT.

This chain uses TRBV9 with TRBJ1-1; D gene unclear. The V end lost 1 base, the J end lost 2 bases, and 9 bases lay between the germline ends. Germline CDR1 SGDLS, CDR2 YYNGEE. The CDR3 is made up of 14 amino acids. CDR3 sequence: CASSVRDLNTEAFF. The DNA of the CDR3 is TGTGCCAGCAGCGTAAGAGACCTCAACACTGAAGCTTTCTTT.

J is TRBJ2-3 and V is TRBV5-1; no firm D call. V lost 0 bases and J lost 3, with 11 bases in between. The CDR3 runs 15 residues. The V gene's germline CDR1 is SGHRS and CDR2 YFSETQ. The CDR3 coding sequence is TGCGCCAGCAGCTTGGAGGGCCACAAAACAGATACGCAGTATTTT. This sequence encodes CASSLEGHKTDTQYF.

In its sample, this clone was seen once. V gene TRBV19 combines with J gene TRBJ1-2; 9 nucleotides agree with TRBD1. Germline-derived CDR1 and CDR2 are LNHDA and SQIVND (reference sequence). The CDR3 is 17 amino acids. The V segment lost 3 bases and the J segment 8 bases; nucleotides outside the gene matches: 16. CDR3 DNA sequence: TGTGCCAGTAGTATCGCCGGGACAGGGCGGATAATAGGCGGCTACACCTTC. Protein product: CASSIAGTGRIIGGYTF.

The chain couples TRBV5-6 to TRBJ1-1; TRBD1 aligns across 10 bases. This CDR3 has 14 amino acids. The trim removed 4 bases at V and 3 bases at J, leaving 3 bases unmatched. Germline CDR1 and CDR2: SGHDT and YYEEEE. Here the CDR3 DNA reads TGTGCCAGCAGCCGGACAGGGGGTGACACTGAAGCTTTCTTT. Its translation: CASSRTGGDTEAFF.

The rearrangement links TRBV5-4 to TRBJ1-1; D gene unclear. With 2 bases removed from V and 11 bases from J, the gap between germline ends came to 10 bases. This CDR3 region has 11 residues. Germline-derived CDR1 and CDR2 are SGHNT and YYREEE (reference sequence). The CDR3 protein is CASSFGGLAFF. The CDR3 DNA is TGTGCCAGCAGCTTCGGAGGGCTGGCTTTCTTT.

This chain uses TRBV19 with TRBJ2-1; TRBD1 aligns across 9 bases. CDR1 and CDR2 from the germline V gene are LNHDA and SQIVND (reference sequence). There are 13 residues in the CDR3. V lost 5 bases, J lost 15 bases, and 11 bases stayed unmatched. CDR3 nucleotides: TGTGCCAGTAGTTCCAACCGACAGGGGGGTTGGTTCTTC. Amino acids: CASSSNRQGGWFF.

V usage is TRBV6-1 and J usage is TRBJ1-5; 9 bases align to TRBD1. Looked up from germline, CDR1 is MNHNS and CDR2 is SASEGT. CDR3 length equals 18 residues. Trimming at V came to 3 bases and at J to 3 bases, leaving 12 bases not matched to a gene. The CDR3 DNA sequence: TGTGCCAGCAGTGAGGCGGGACAGGGAAAGGGAGACAATCAGCCCCAGCATTTT. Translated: CASSEAGQGKGDNQPQHF.

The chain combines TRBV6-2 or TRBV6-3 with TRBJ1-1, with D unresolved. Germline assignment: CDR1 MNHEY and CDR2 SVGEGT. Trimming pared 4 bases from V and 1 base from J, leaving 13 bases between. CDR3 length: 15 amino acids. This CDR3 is CASSLKGLENTEAFF. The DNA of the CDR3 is TGTGCCAGCAGTTTGAAAGGGTTGGAGAACACTGAAGCTTTCTTT.

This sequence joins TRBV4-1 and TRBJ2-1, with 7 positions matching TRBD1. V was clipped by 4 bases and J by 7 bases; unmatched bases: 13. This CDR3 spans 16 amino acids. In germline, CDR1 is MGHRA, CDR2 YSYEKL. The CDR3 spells CASSPTGTEFLNEQFF. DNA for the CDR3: TGCGCCAGCAGCCCCACCGGGACAGAGTTTCTGAATGAGCAGTTCTTC.

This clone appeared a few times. The CDR3 bases are TGTGCTAGTGGTTTGGGGGAAGCTGGGGCCAACGTCCTGACTTTC. This gives the protein CASGLGEAGANVLTF. The chain recombines TRBV12-5 with TRBJ2-6, with no clear D. The V and J ends lost 1 base and 2 bases respectively, with 6 bases between them. The CDR3 extends over 15 amino acids. Germline-derived CDR1 and CDR2 are LGHNT and FRNRAP.

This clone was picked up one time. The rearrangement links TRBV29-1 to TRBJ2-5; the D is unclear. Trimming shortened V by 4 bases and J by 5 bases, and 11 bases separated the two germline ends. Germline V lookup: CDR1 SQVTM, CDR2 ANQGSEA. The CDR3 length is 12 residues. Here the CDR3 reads CSVGNHRETQYF. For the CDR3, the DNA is TGCAGCGTTGGTAACCATCGGGAGACCCAGTACTTC.

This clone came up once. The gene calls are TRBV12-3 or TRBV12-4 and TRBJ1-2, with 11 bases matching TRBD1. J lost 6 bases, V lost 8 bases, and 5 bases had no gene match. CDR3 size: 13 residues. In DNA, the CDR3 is TGTGCCAGCCTCGGGACAGGGGGAAATGGCTACACCTTC. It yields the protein CASLGTGGNGYTF.

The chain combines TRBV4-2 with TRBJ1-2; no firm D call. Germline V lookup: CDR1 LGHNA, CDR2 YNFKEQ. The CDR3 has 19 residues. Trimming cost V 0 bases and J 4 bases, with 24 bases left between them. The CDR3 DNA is TGTGCCAGCAGCCAAGATCAAGAATTTGAGGGCTCCTCGATCTATGGCTACACCTTC. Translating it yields CASSQDQEFEGSSIYGYTF.

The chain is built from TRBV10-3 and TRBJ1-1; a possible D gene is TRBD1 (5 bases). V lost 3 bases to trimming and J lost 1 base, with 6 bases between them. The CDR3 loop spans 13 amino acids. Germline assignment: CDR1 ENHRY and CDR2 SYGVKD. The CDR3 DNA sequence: TGTGCCATCAGTGATGGACAGAACACTGAAGCTTTCTTT. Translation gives CAISDGQNTEAFF.

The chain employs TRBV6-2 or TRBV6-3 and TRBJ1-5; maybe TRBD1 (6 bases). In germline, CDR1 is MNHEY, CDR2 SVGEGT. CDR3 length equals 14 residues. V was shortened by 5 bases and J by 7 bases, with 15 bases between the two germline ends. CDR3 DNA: TGTGCCAGCAGTCTTCCACAGGGACGGCAGCCCCAGCATTTT. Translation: CASSLPQGRQPQHF.

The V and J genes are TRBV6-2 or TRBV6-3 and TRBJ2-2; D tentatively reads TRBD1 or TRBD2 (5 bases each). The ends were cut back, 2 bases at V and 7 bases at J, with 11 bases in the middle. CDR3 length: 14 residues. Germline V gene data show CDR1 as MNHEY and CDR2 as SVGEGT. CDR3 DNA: TGTGCCAGCAGTTACGTCGGGACCATCGGGGAGCTGTTTTTT. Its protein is CASSYVGTIGELFF.

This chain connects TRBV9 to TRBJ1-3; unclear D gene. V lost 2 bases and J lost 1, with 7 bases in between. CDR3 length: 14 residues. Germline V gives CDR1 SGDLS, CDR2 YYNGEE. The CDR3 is CASSVGDSGNTIYF. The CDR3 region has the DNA TGTGCCAGCAGCGTCGGGGATTCTGGAAACACCATATATTTT.

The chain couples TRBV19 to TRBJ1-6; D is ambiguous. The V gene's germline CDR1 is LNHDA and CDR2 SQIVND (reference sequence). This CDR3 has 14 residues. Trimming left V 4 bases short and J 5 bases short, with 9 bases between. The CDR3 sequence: CASSSNQDNSPLHF. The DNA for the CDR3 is TGTGCCAGTAGTAGTAATCAGGATAATTCACCCCTCCACTTT. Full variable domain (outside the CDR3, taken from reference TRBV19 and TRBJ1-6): DGGITQSPKYLFRKEGQNVTLSCEQNLNHDAMYWYRQDPGQGLRLIYYSQIVNDFQKGDIAEGYSVSREKKESFPLTVTSAQKNPTAFYLCASSSNQDNSPLHFGNGTRLTVT.

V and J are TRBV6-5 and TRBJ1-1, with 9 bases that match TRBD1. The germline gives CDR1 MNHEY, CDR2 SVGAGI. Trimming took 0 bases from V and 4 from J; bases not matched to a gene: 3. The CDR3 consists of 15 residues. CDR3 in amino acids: CASSYSRGQGTEAFF. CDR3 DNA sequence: TGTGCCAGCAGTTACTCGAGGGGACAGGGCACTGAAGCTTTCTTT.

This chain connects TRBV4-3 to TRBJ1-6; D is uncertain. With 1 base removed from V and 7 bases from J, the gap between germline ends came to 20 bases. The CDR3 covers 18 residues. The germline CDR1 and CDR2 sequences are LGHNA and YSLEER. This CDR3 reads CASSQGTSGGGGNSPLHF. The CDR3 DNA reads TGCGCCAGCAGCCAAGGAACATCGGGCGGAGGAGGCAATTCACCCCTCCACTTT.